These 8 T cell receptor beta chains were all obtained from the same sample, sequenced in a study of shared clonotypes between healthy human individuals. This table comes from immunoSEQ multiplex PCR, and its TCRdb copy is limited to in-frame clones, with some not included. The sample includes some 1 million clones, 60% to 80% of them seen just once. Sequenced material: memory CD4+ T cells sorted from blood. Subset meaning: CD45RA-negative fraction. The receptors were sampled from a man younger than 30 in good health.

This clone was observed many times. The chain has TRBV5-4 and TRBJ2-5; 11 nucleotides match TRBD2. Trimming at V came to 1 base and at J to 3 bases, leaving 2 bases not matched to a gene. This CDR3 is 15 amino acids long. Germline V gene data show CDR1 as SGHNT and CDR2 as YYREEE (reference sequence). The CDR3 sequence is CASSLKTSGKETQYF. CDR3 DNA: TGTGCCAGCAGCTTGAAGACTAGCGGGAAAGAGACCCAGTACTTC.

The chain joins TRBV7-9 to TRBJ2-7, with TRBD1 identical over 10 bases. Germline lookup yields CDR1 SEHNR and CDR2 FQNEAQ (reference sequence). Trimming cost V 3 bases and J 2 bases; bases outside gene matches: 4. The CDR3 extends over 15 amino acids. DNA of the CDR3: TGTGCCAGCAGCTTCCTGACAGGGGGCCCCTACGAGCAGTACTTC. Protein sequence: CASSFLTGGPYEQYF. Full variable domain (outside the CDR3, taken from reference TRBV7-9 and TRBJ2-7): DTGVSQNPRHKITKRGQNVTFRCDPISEHNRLYWYRQTLGQGPEFLTYFQNEAQLEKSRLLSDRFSAERPKGSFSTLEIQRTEQGDSAMYLCASSFLTGGPYEQYFGPGTRLTVT.

This rearrangement joins TRBV30 to TRBJ1-2, with 9 nucleotides matching TRBD1. The V and J ends lost 5 bases and 7 bases, in that order; junction bases with no gene match: 5. From germline, CDR1 is GTSNPN and CDR2 SVGIG (reference sequence). The CDR3 spans 12 residues. The CDR3 is CAWFDRGFGYTF. The CDR3 bases are TGTGCCTGGTTTGACAGGGGGTTTGGCTACACCTTC. Drawing the rest from reference TRBV30 and TRBJ1-2, the complete variable domain is SQTIHQWPATLVQPVGSPLSLECTVEGTSNPNLYWYRQAAGRGLQLLFYSVGIGQISSEVPQNLSASRPQDRQFILSSKKLLLSDSGFYLCAWFDRGFGYTFGSGTRLTVV.

The gene calls are TRBV11-3 and TRBJ1-1; D not certain. Germline CDR1 reads SGHNT; CDR2 reads YENEEA. The CDR3 is made up of 13 amino acids. The germline V and J ends were trimmed by 5 bases and 4 bases, with 11 bases remaining between them. CDR3 nucleotide sequence: TGTGCCAGCAGCGTCCTCAGCACCACTGAAGCTTTCTTT. Residues: CASSVLSTTEAFF. Together with reference TRBV11-3 and TRBJ1-1, the CDR3 gives the full variable domain: EAGVVQSPRYKIIEKKQPVAFWCNPISGHNTLYWYLQNLGQGPELLIRYENEEAVDDSQLPKDRFSAERLKGVDSTLKIQPAELGDSAVYLCASSVLSTTEAFFGQGTRLTVV.

The chain recombines TRBV9 with TRBJ1-6, with D possibly being TRBD1 (6 bases). Trimming removed 2 bases at V and 10 bases at J, with 16 bases between. Germline V CDR1 and CDR2: SGDLS, YYNGEE. The CDR3 loop spans 15 amino acids. DNA for the CDR3: TGTGCCAGCAGCGTGGTAGACAGGCTGTACTCACCCCTCCACTTT. This sequence encodes CASSVVDRLYSPLHF.

The V call is TRBV7-3, the J call TRBJ1-1; 7 bases match TRBD1. V was pared by 5 bases and J by 5 bases, with 8 bases of the junction left unmatched. This CDR3 spans 14 amino acids. Germline loops: CDR1 SGHTA, CDR2 FQGTGA. The CDR3, as DNA: TGTGCCAGCAGCCCTTCCAGGGGGGGGACTGAAGCTTTCTTT. Translated: CASSPSRGGTEAFF.

The chain is built from TRBV11-3 and TRBJ2-1; the D is unclear. CDR1 is SGHNT, CDR2 YENEEA, per germline. This CDR3 is built from 13 residues. V gave up 2 bases and J gave up 4 bases, with 6 bases separating them. The CDR3 DNA reads TGTGCCAGCAGCTTACATAGATACAATGAGCAGTTCTTC. Protein product: CASSLHRYNEQFF.

As for this clone: Other DNA sequences in this sample translate to the same CDR3. The chain uses TRBV9 and TRBJ2-3; D is uncertain. The CDR3 loop spans 14 amino acids. Trimming left V 0 bases short and J 1 base short, with 6 bases between. Germline V gene sequence: CDR1 SGDLS, CDR2 YYNGEE. Here the CDR3 reads CASSVDQGTDTQYF. The DNA for the CDR3 is TGTGCCAGCAGCGTAGACCAGGGCACAGATACGCAGTATTTT.